One sample yielded the 20 T cell receptor beta chains listed below, sequenced in a study of shared clonotypes between healthy human individuals. Generated by immunoSEQ multiplex PCR, the TCRdb table keeps only in-frame clones and is missing some. The sample lists 1 million to 1.2 million clones, 60% to 80% occurring once. Material for sequencing was memory CD4+ T cells from PBMCs. Subset meaning: CD45RA-negative fraction. The receptor source for this set is a man aged 18 to 30 in good health. Some clones in this sample may be carry-over from other donors' samples.

Notes on this clone: Only one base separates this from a far larger clonotype, so it likely reflects a read error. Other DNA sequences in this sample translate to the same CDR3. The chain carries TRBV5-1 and TRBJ1-1; 7 nucleotides line up with TRBD1. Germline CDR1 is SGHRS and CDR2 is YFSETQ. The trim removed 2 bases at V and 3 bases at J, leaving 1 base unmatched. The CDR3 has 13 amino acids. In DNA, the CDR3 is TGCGCCAGCAGCTTAACAGGGGACACTGAAGCTTTCTTT. This gives the protein CASSLTGDTEAFF.

This chain connects TRBV29-1 to TRBJ2-6, with D hard to call. This CDR3 spans 16 amino acids. V was shortened by 6 bases and J by 0 bases, with 15 bases between the two germline ends. CDR1 SQVTM and CDR2 ANQGSEA come from the germline V gene. This chain's CDR3 is CSVKGPVSSGANVLTF. The CDR3 DNA is TGCAGCGTCAAAGGGCCAGTCAGCTCTGGGGCCAACGTCCTGACTTTC.

The CDR3 sequence is CAISASGFSGNTIYF. The DNA for the CDR3 is TGTGCCATCAGTGCCAGCGGATTCTCTGGAAACACCATATATTTT. The chain carries TRBV10-3 and TRBJ1-3; no definite D call. The V end lost 4 bases, the J end lost 0 bases, and 10 bases lay between the germline ends. This CDR3 is 15 amino acids long. Per the germline V gene, CDR1 is ENHRY and CDR2 is SYGVKD.

This chain uses TRBV7-3 with TRBJ2-6; no clear D. V lost 4 bases to trimming and J lost 1 base, with 2 bases between them. The CDR3 has 13 amino acids. Looked up from germline, CDR1 is SGHTA and CDR2 is FQGTGA. DNA for the CDR3: TGTGCCAGCAGCTCATCTGGGGCCAACGTCCTGACTTTC. This translates into CASSSSGANVLTF.

There are a few counts of this clone. The rearrangement uses TRBV29-1 and TRBJ2-2; D remains ambiguous. The CDR3 is 14 residues long. V was pared by 6 bases and J by 0 bases, with 11 bases between. The germline gives CDR1 SQVTM, CDR2 ANQGSEA. As DNA, the CDR3 is TGCAGCGTGCCGGATTGGACGAACACCGGGGAGCTGTTTTTT. Translating it yields CSVPDWTNTGELFF.

The CDR3 loop is CASRSPGRTEAFF. The CDR3 DNA follows: TGTGCCAGCAGGTCTCCAGGGAGGACTGAAGCTTTCTTT. The rearrangement joins TRBV28 to TRBJ1-1; D is perhaps TRBD1 (5 bases). The CDR3 contains 13 residues. CDR1 MDHEN and CDR2 SYDVKM come from the germline V gene. V was shortened by 6 bases and J by 5 bases, with 13 bases between the two germline ends.

The V and J genes are TRBV28 and TRBJ1-2; D is undetermined. Germline V gene data show CDR1 as MDHEN and CDR2 as SYDVKM. This CDR3 comprises 12 residues. Trimming cost V 5 bases and J 8 bases, with 12 bases left between them. DNA of the CDR3: TGTGCCAGCAGTCCAATTTCGAGGGGCTACACCTTC. It is translated as CASSPISRGYTF.

For this clone: A much larger clone lies a single base off, so this may be a read error. V gene TRBV5-3 combines with J gene TRBJ1-1; D unclear. TRBV5-3 is sorted into the ORF group, with uncertain function. The V end lost 7 bases, the J end lost 0 bases, and 4 bases lay between the germline ends. The CDR3 loop spans 11 amino acids. The CDR3 loop reads CARALNTEAFF. The CDR3 nucleotides read TGTGCCAGAGCCTTGAACACTGAAGCTTTCTTT.

V is TRBV6-5 and J is TRBJ1-3; D is unresolved. Germline V CDR1 and CDR2: MNHEY, SVGAGI. The CDR3 has 15 residues. V lost 2 bases to trimming and J lost 0 bases, with 8 bases between them. In DNA, the CDR3 is TGTGCCAGCAGTTACGGACGGAACTCTGGAAACACCATATATTTT. As protein: CASSYGRNSGNTIYF.

J is TRBJ2-5 and V is TRBV9; possibly TRBD1 for D (5 bases). The germline CDR1 and CDR2 sequences are SGDLS and YYNGEE. Between the trimmed V and J ends, which lost 4 bases and 1 base, there was a span of 17 bases. The CDR3 spans 16 residues. In nucleotides, the CDR3 is TGTGCCAGCAGCCTAGAATATTCAGGGCTCCAAGAGACCCAGTACTTC. Its protein is CASSLEYSGLQETQYF.

The V call is TRBV5-1, the J call TRBJ2-6; D remains ambiguous. The V end lost 4 bases, the J end lost 0 bases, and 14 bases lay between the germline ends. The V gene's germline CDR1 is SGHRS and CDR2 YFSETQ. The CDR3 covers 17 residues. This CDR3 reads CASSPLLGYSGANVLTF. The CDR3, as DNA: TGCGCCAGCAGCCCTCTGTTAGGGTACTCTGGGGCCAACGTCCTGACTTTC.

The chain uses TRBV28 and TRBJ2-7, with D tentatively TRBD1 or TRBD2 (5 bases each). Germline loops: CDR1 MDHEN, CDR2 SYDVKM. Trimming shortened V by 1 base and J by 4 bases, and 20 bases separated the two germline ends. The CDR3 loop spans 17 amino acids. In nucleotides, the CDR3 is TGTGCCAGCAGTTTATCGGGATGGGGGAGTCGAAATTACGAGCAGTACTTC. It specifies CASSLSGWGSRNYEQYF.

The rearrangement joins TRBV11-2 to TRBJ2-7; a possible D gene is TRBD2 (5 bases). The CDR3 has 17 residues. Trimming cost V 4 bases and J 5 bases, with 24 bases left between them. Germline V gene data show CDR1 as SGHAT and CDR2 as FQNNGV. CDR3 sequence reads: CASSSLLFVGMRNEQYF. The CDR3 DNA sequence: TGTGCCAGCAGCTCCCTTTTGTTTGTCGGGATGAGGAACGAGCAGTACTTC.

The rearrangement uses TRBV5-4 and TRBJ2-1, with TRBD2 matching over 10 bases. CDR3 length equals 16 residues. Germline lookup yields CDR1 SGHNT and CDR2 YYREEE (reference sequence). Trimming removed 0 bases from V and 13 bases from J; junction bases left unmatched: 13. CDR3 coding DNA: TGTGCCAGCAGCTTGGGTGGGCTAGCGGGAGAGGTGGGACAGTTCTTC. It is translated as CASSLGGLAGEVGQFF.

The CDR3, as DNA: TGTGCCAGCGGGGACAGGGGTCAAAACTATGGCTACACCTTC. Translated: CASGDRGQNYGYTF. This chain links TRBV7-2 with TRBJ1-2; 10 bases match TRBD1. The J segment lost 2 bases and the V segment lost 8 bases, leaving 5 bases of the junction unmatched. Germline CDR1 SGHTA, CDR2 FQGNSA. The CDR3 contains 14 residues.

This clone was detected a few times. Other DNA sequences in this specimen translate into the identical CDR3. J is TRBJ2-5 and V is TRBV9; 7 nucleotides match TRBD2. CDR1 and CDR2 from the germline V gene are SGDLS and YYNGEE. V lost 2 bases, J lost 2 bases, and 3 bases stayed unmatched. This CDR3 is 14 amino acids long. The DNA for the CDR3 is TGTGCCAGCAGCGTTAGGGGACTACAAGAGACCCAGTACTTC. Encoded protein: CASSVRGLQETQYF. Full variable domain (remainder filled in from reference TRBV9 and TRBJ2-5): DSGVTQTPKHLITATGQRVTLRCSPRSGDLSVYWYQQSLDQGLQFLIQYYNGEERAKGNILERFSAQQFPDLHSELNLSSLELGDSALYFCASSVRGLQETQYFGPGTRLLVL.

The CDR3 bases are TGTGCCAGCAGTGAATCGTCAGGGAGTAGCAATCAGCCCCAGCATTTT. Amino acids: CASSESSGSSNQPQHF. The chain combines TRBV25-1 with TRBJ1-5, with a possible D match to TRBD1 (5 bases). Trimming stripped 1 base from V and 0 bases from J, with 10 bases between. The CDR3 consists of 16 residues. Germline V gene sequence: CDR1 MGHDK, CDR2 SYGVNS.

This clone was recorded at least ten times. The V gene is TRBV5-4, the J gene TRBJ2-5; 9 positions match TRBD2. The CDR3 is made up of 15 amino acids. Germline CDR1 is SGHNT and CDR2 is YYREEE (reference sequence). With 1 base clipped from V and 5 bases from J, the junction kept 6 bases outside the gene matches. The CDR3 nucleotides are TGTGCCAGCAGCTTGCCCGGGACTAGCAGCGAGACCCAGTACTTC. Its protein is CASSLPGTSSETQYF.

The chain recombines TRBV18 with TRBJ2-1; 10 positions agree with TRBD1. The V and J ends lost 6 bases and 7 bases, in that order; junction bases with no gene match: 9. The CDR3 length is 15 residues. Germline CDR1 and CDR2: KGHSH and LQKENI. The CDR3 is CASSHGQGVRNEQFF. CDR3 nucleotide sequence: TGTGCCAGCTCCCACGGACAGGGGGTTCGGAATGAGCAGTTCTTC.

The rearrangement uses TRBV5-3 and TRBJ1-2; TRBD1 is a possible D gene (6 bases). TRBV5-3 has ORF status, its function being uncertain. The CDR3 sequence is 13 residues long. The V end lost 4 bases, the J end lost 4 bases, and 11 bases lay between the germline ends. This chain's CDR3 is CARSPTDSYGYTF. The CDR3, as DNA: TGTGCCAGAAGCCCCACGGACAGCTATGGCTACACCTTC.